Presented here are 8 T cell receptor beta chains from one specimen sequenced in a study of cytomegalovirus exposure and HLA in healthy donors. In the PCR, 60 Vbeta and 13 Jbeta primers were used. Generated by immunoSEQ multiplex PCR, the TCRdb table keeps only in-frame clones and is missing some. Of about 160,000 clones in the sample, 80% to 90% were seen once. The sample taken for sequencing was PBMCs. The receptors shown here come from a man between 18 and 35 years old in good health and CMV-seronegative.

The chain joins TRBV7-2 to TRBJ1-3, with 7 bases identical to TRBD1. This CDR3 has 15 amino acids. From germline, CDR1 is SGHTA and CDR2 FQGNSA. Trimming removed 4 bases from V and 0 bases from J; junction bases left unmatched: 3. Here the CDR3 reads CASSSRQGSGNTIYF. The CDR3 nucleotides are TGTGCCAGCAGCTCCCGACAGGGCTCTGGAAACACCATATATTTT. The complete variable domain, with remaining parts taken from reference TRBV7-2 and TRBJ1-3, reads GAGVSQSPSNKVTEKGKDVELRCDPISGHTALYWYRQSLGQGLEFLIYFQGNSAPDKSGLPSDRFSAERTGGSVSTLTIQRTQQEDSAVYLCASSSRQGSGNTIYFGEGSWLTVV.

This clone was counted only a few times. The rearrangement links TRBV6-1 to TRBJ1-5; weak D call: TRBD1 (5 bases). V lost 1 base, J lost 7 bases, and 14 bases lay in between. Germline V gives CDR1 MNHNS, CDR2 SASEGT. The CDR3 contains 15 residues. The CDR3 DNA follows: TGTGCCAGCAGTGAAGTGATGGGGGGGAGGCAGCCCCAGCATTTT. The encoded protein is CASSEVMGGRQPQHF.

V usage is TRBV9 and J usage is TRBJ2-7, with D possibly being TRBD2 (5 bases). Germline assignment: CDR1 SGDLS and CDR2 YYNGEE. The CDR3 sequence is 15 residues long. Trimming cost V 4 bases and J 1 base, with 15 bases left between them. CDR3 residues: CASSPREGSSYEQYF. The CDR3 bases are TGTGCCAGCAGCCCTCGAGAGGGCAGTTCCTACGAGCAGTACTTC.

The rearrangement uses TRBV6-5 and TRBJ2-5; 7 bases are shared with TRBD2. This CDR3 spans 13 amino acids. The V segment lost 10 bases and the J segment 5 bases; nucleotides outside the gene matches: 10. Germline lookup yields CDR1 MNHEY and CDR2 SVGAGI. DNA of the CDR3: TGTGCCACCTCCCGGGGGGACGGGGAGACCCAGTACTTC. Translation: CATSRGDGETQYF.

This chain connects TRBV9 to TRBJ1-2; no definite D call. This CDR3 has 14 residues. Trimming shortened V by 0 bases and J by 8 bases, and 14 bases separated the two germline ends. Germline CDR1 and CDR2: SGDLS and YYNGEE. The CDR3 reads CASSVGPSAGGYTF. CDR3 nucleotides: TGTGCCAGCAGCGTAGGGCCCAGTGCGGGAGGCTACACCTTC. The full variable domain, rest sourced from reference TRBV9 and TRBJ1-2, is DSGVTQTPKHLITATGQRVTLRCSPRSGDLSVYWYQQSLDQGLQFLIQYYNGEERAKGNILERFSAQQFPDLHSELNLSSLELGDSALYFCASSVGPSAGGYTFGSGTRLTVV.

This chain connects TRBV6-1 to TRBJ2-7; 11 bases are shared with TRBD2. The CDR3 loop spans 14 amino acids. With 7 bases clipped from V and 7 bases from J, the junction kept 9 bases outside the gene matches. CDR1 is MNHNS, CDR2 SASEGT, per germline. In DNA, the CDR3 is TGTGCCAGCAAGATAGCGGGGGGGCCGGGAGAGCAGTACTTC. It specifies CASKIAGGPGEQYF.

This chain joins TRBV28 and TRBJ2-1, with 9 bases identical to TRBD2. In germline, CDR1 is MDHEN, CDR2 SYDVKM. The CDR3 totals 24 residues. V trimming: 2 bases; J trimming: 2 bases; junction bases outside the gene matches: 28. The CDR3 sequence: CASSLGAGAEVSLRAGGPYNEQFF. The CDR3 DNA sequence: TGTGCCAGCAGTTTAGGAGCAGGGGCTGAGGTGTCTCTTCGCGCGGGAGGGCCCTACAATGAGCAGTTCTTC. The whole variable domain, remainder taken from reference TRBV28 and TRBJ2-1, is DVKVTQSSRYLVKRTGEKVFLECVQDMDHENMFWYRQDPGLGLRLIYFSYDVKMKEKGDIPEGYSVSREKKERFSLILESASTNQTSMYLCASSLGAGAEVSLRAGGPYNEQFFGPGTRLTVL.

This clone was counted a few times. The chain's CDR3 is CASSFGTGEGVYGYTF. CDR3 coding DNA: TGTGCCAGCAGCTTCGGGACAGGGGAAGGAGTCTATGGCTACACCTTC. V and J are TRBV5-6 and TRBJ1-2; 10 bases are shared with TRBD1. Germline trimming cut 2 bases from V and 4 bases from J; bases unmatched to any gene: 8. CDR1 is SGHDT, CDR2 YYEEEE, per germline. The CDR3 covers 16 residues.